Presented here are 28 T cell receptor beta chains from one specimen sequenced in a study of beta chain features in type 1 diabetes. Expressed TCRB transcripts were sequenced because the isolated RNA had all been reverse transcribed beforehand. Repertoires were generated with immunoSEQ multiplex PCR, while TCRdb's copy carries only in-frame clones and drops some. Of roughly 250,000 clones in the sample, around 9.6% were seen once. Input material: naive CD4+ T cells from blood. These receptors were collected from a woman younger than 30 in good health.

The gene calls are TRBV19 and TRBJ2-7; D is perhaps TRBD1 (5 bases). Trimming removed 5 bases from V and 4 bases from J, with 9 bases in between. Germline loops: CDR1 LNHDA, CDR2 SQIVND (reference sequence). The CDR3 covers 12 residues. CDR3 coding DNA: TGTGCCAGTAGTGCAAGGGGTTACGAGCAGTACTTC. Amino acid sequence: CASSARGYEQYF.

The chain has TRBV19 and TRBJ2-7; D gene uncertain. Trimming removed 3 bases from V and 0 bases from J, with 12 bases in between. CDR1 is LNHDA and CDR2 is SQIVND in the germline V gene (reference sequence). The CDR3 covers 15 residues. This CDR3 is CASSIVWASSYEQYF. CDR3 bases: TGTGCCAGTAGTATTGTCTGGGCCAGCTCCTACGAGCAGTACTTC.

J is TRBJ1-5 and V is TRBV18; TRBD1 might be the D (5 bases). Per the germline V gene, CDR1 is KGHSH and CDR2 is LQKENI. The germline V and J ends were trimmed by 2 bases and 5 bases, with 7 bases remaining between them. The CDR3 is 13 residues long. DNA of the CDR3: TGTGCCAGCTCACCAGGGGCCGATCAGCCCCAGCATTTT. Protein: CASSPGADQPQHF.

This chain joins TRBV6-6 and TRBJ2-7; 8 nucleotides match TRBD2. The length of the CDR3 is 15 residues. The ends lost 5 bases at V and 6 bases at J; junction bases unmatched: 12. The V gene's germline CDR1 is MNHNY and CDR2 SVGAGI (reference sequence). The CDR3 loop reads CASSLPGLELVEQYF. CDR3 DNA sequence: TGTGCCAGCAGTCTCCCGGGACTAGAGCTGGTCGAGCAGTACTTC.

This clone occurred a few times. The chain carries TRBV5-1 and TRBJ2-1; 8 nucleotides agree with TRBD2. J gave up 9 bases and V 4 bases, and 21 bases lay outside the gene matches. Germline assignment: CDR1 SGHRS and CDR2 YFSETQ. The CDR3 is 18 residues long. CDR3 sequence (DNA): TGCGCCAGCAGCCCGCCTCAAAGCGGGAGCCCGCAGAGTTCTGAGCAGTTCTTC. This codes for CASSPPQSGSPQSSEQFF. The whole variable domain, filled in from reference TRBV5-1 and TRBJ2-1, reads KAGVTQTPRYLIKTRGQQVTLSCSPISGHRSVSWYQQTPGQGLQFLFEYFSETQRNKGNFPGRFSGRQFSNSRSEMNVSTLELGDSALYLCASSPPQSGSPQSSEQFFGPGTRLTVL.

This clone was observed a handful of times. The chain employs TRBV7-9 and TRBJ2-7; D possibly corresponds to TRBD1 (5 bases). The V gene's germline CDR1 is SEHNR and CDR2 FQNEAQ (reference sequence). The CDR3 loop spans 16 amino acids. Trimming took 0 bases from V and 0 from J, leaving 12 bases between them. The CDR3 region has the DNA TGTGCCAGCAGCTTAGCGAAAGGGGTTGGCTCCTACGAGCAGTACTTC. Residues: CASSLAKGVGSYEQYF.

V and J are TRBV29-1 and TRBJ1-1, with 9 positions matching TRBD1. V shed 7 bases, J shed 5 bases, and the junction held 5 bases outside the gene matches. The CDR3 extends over 12 amino acids. Germline CDR1 and CDR2: SQVTM and ANQGSEA. The CDR3 DNA sequence: TGCAGCGCCGTGACAGGGGGAACTGAAGCTTTCTTT. This gives the protein CSAVTGGTEAFF.

The chain links TRBV5-5 to TRBJ2-7; 7 nucleotides align to TRBD2. This CDR3 contains 14 residues. The V gene end was trimmed by 5 bases and the J gene end by 0 bases; junction bases not matched to a gene: 5. Germline values: CDR1 SGHKS, CDR2 YYEKEE (reference sequence). CDR3 sequence: CASSPAGPSYEQYF. The CDR3 nucleotides read TGTGCCAGCAGTCCAGCGGGGCCCTCCTACGAGCAGTACTTC.

This clone was counted between two and nine times. The rearrangement uses TRBV4-1 and TRBJ1-5; D is possibly TRBD1 (5 bases). V dropped 3 bases and J dropped 5 bases, with 14 bases sitting between them. The germline V gene encodes CDR1 MGHRA and CDR2 YSYEKL. The CDR3 sequence is 15 residues long. The CDR3 DNA sequence: TGCGCCAGCAGCCAGTCTGGGCAGGGCGATCAGCCCCAGCATTTT. Translation gives CASSQSGQGDQPQHF.

In nucleotides, the CDR3 is TGTGCCAGCAGGCGAAGACAGGGCCAATATGGCTACACCTTC. Its translation: CASRRRQGQYGYTF. This chain connects TRBV9 to TRBJ1-2, with TRBD1 matching 7 bases. This CDR3 has 14 amino acids. With V trimmed by 5 bases and J by 5 bases, 9 bases remained unmatched. CDR1 and CDR2 (germline): SGDLS, YYNGEE.

This clone turned up a few times. The chain links TRBV30 to TRBJ1-2, with D unresolved. The CDR3 is made up of 13 amino acids. V lost 0 bases and J lost 8, with 13 bases in between. CDR1 GTSNPN and CDR2 SVGIG come from the germline V gene (reference sequence). CDR3 sequence (DNA): TGTGCCTGGAGTGTCCAGCGTGATTTCGGCTACACCTTC. Encoded protein: CAWSVQRDFGYTF.

The genes are TRBV30 and TRBJ1-2, with 7 bases lining up with TRBD1. The CDR3 runs 17 residues. Unmatched junction bases numbered 21, after V lost 7 bases and J lost 4 bases. The germline V gene has CDR1 GTSNPN and CDR2 SVGIG (reference sequence). The CDR3 protein is CASPRTGISRRGYGYTF. CDR3 coding DNA: TGTGCCTCCCCAAGGACAGGAATCTCTCGGAGGGGCTATGGCTACACCTTC. Looking up the rest from reference TRBV30 and TRBJ1-2 gives the full variable domain: SQTIHQWPATLVQPVGSPLSLECTVEGTSNPNLYWYRQAAGRGLQLLFYSVGIGQISSEVPQNLSASRPQDRQFILSSKKLLLSDSGFYLCASPRTGISRRGYGYTFGSGTRLTVV.

This clone has just a few counts. The chain recombines TRBV21-1 with TRBJ1-1. TRBV21-1 is designated a pseudogene. The CDR3 sequence is 15 residues long. CDR3 DNA sequence: TGTGCCAGCATCCTCAGGGAGGGGGTAGACACTGAAGCTTTCTTT. It is translated as CASILREGVDTEAFF.

This clone occurred a few times. V usage is TRBV9 and J usage is TRBJ1-2, with D maybe TRBD1 (6 bases). From germline, CDR1 is SGDLS and CDR2 YYNGEE. Between the trimmed V and J ends, which lost 3 bases and 7 bases, there was a span of 25 bases. The CDR3 sequence is 17 residues long. In DNA, the CDR3 is TGTGCCAGCAGCGGGAGGATGGGGGGGGCTGAACTCGGTGGCTACACCTTC. It is translated as CASSGRMGGAELGGYTF.

The J gene is TRBJ1-3, the V gene TRBV9; D ambiguous. The CDR3 contains 14 residues. Deletions cut 4 bases from V and 0 bases from J, with 8 bases between. Per the germline V gene, CDR1 is SGDLS and CDR2 is YYNGEE. The CDR3: CASSITYSGNTIYF. The DNA of the CDR3 is TGTGCCAGCAGCATCACCTACTCTGGAAACACCATATATTTT.

This clone was recorded many times. This rearrangement joins TRBV15 to TRBJ2-7; the match to TRBD2 covers 9 bases. Trimming removed 5 bases from V and 7 bases from J; junction bases left unmatched: 9. The germline V gene has CDR1 LNHNV and CDR2 YYDKDF (reference sequence). The CDR3 is made up of 14 amino acids. The chain's CDR3 is CATSLEREAREQYF. The CDR3 DNA sequence: TGTGCCACCAGCCTGGAGCGGGAGGCCCGGGAGCAGTACTTC.

The chain has TRBV5-1 and TRBJ2-7, with D possibly being TRBD2 (6 bases). CDR3 size: 14 residues. V lost 6 bases, J lost 3 bases, and 16 bases lay in between. The germline V gene encodes CDR1 SGHRS and CDR2 YFSETQ. This CDR3 reads CASTGGTLLYEQYF. In nucleotides, the CDR3 is TGCGCCAGCACCGGCGGGACCCTCCTCTACGAGCAGTACTTC.

This clone came up a few times. This chain joins TRBV5-6 and TRBJ1-6, with D tentatively TRBD1 (6 bases). The CDR3 contains 13 residues. Trimming took 2 bases from V and 8 from J, leaving 8 bases between them. Germline loops: CDR1 SGHDT, CDR2 YYEEEE. The DNA of the CDR3 is TGTGCCAGCAGCTTTGCAGGGGATTCACCCCTCCACTTT. This translates into CASSFAGDSPLHF.

In its sample, this clone was seen a few times. This chain joins TRBV28 and TRBJ2-3; TRBD2 might be the D (6 bases). Germline assignment: CDR1 MDHEN and CDR2 SYDVKM. Trimming removed 5 bases at V and 6 bases at J, with 15 bases between. CDR3 size: 14 residues. Written as DNA, the CDR3 is TGTGCCAGCAGTCCACCCGGGACTGGGGATACGCAGTATTTT. Residues: CASSPPGTGDTQYF.

This clone showed up just a few times. The chain has TRBV5-8 and TRBJ2-3, with 8 bases fitting TRBD1. The CDR3 is 15 amino acids. Germline V CDR1 and CDR2: SGHTS, YDEGEE. V shed 4 bases, J shed 2 bases, and the junction held 6 bases outside the gene matches. The CDR3: CASSKDRVITDTQYF. In DNA form, the CDR3 reads TGTGCCAGCAGCAAGGACAGGGTAATCACAGATACGCAGTATTTT.

Only a few counts were recorded for this clone. The rearrangement uses TRBV9 and TRBJ2-1; no firm D call. Germline lookup yields CDR1 SGDLS and CDR2 YYNGEE. V lost 0 bases to trimming and J lost 4 bases, with 8 bases between them. The CDR3 contains 14 residues. The CDR3 DNA reads as TGTGCCAGCAGCGTAGCTACAGATTACAATGAGCAGTTCTTC. Residues: CASSVATDYNEQFF. Using reference TRBV9 and TRBJ2-1 for the parts outside the CDR3, the full variable domain is DSGVTQTPKHLITATGQRVTLRCSPRSGDLSVYWYQQSLDQGLQFLIQYYNGEERAKGNILERFSAQQFPDLHSELNLSSLELGDSALYFCASSVATDYNEQFFGPGTRLTVL.

V is TRBV7-9 and J is TRBJ2-3; 13 bases agree with TRBD2. Trimming at V came to 2 bases and at J to 4 bases, leaving 9 bases not matched to a gene. The CDR3 consists of 18 residues. Germline CDR1 and CDR2: SEHNR and FQNEAQ (reference sequence). Here the CDR3 DNA reads TGTGCCAGCAGCTTACGAACACTAGCGGGAGGGCGAGCAGATACGCAGTATTTT. It encodes CASSLRTLAGGRADTQYF.

This clone has a handful of counts. V usage is TRBV5-1 and J usage is TRBJ1-2, with D possibly being TRBD1 (5 bases). The CDR3 is 16 amino acids. Germline CDR1 reads SGHRS; CDR2 reads YFSETQ. Deletions cut 1 base from V and 8 bases from J, with 21 bases between. This chain's CDR3 is CASSLSGAGPGRGYTF. The CDR3 DNA sequence: TGCGCCAGCAGCTTGAGCGGGGCAGGCCCAGGTCGGGGCTACACCTTC. The full variable domain, in which reference TRBV5-1 and TRBJ1-2 provide the parts outside the CDR3, is KAGVTQTPRYLIKTRGQQVTLSCSPISGHRSVSWYQQTPGQGLQFLFEYFSETQRNKGNFPGRFSGRQFSNSRSEMNVSTLELGDSALYLCASSLSGAGPGRGYTFGSGTRLTVV.

The V call is TRBV19, the J call TRBJ1-2, with a weak D call TRBD1 (6 bases). The germline V and J ends were trimmed by 6 bases and 7 bases, with 15 bases remaining between them. CDR3 size: 13 residues. Germline assignment: CDR1 LNHDA and CDR2 SQIVND (reference sequence). The CDR3: CASRPRTVGGYTF. For the CDR3, the DNA is TGTGCCAGTAGGCCTCGGACAGTTGGTGGCTACACCTTC.

This clone has more than one count but fewer than ten. V gene TRBV5-1 combines with J gene TRBJ2-7; D possibly corresponds to TRBD2 (6 bases). The CDR3 totals 16 residues. Trimming pared 0 bases from V and 6 bases from J, leaving 19 bases between. In germline, CDR1 is SGHRS, CDR2 YFSETQ. Here the CDR3 reads CASSLVGASAPSEQYF. CDR3 nucleotide sequence: TGCGCCAGCAGCTTGGTTGGGGCTAGCGCCCCATCCGAGCAGTACTTC.

This clone has only a few counts. This chain connects TRBV5-1 to TRBJ2-7; TRBD2 matches at 8 bases. Looked up from germline, CDR1 is SGHRS and CDR2 is YFSETQ. V shed 4 bases, J shed 0 bases, and the junction held 9 bases outside the gene matches. The CDR3 extends over 16 amino acids. DNA for the CDR3: TGCGCCAGCAGCCCTCCGGGAAGCGGGAGCTCCTACGAGCAGTACTTC. Amino acid sequence: CASSPPGSGSSYEQYF.

This clone was observed a handful of times. The chain has TRBV6-5 and TRBJ2-3; a possible D gene is TRBD1 (5 bases). The germline gives CDR1 MNHEY, CDR2 SVGAGI. With 2 bases removed from V and 0 bases from J, the gap between germline ends came to 9 bases. This CDR3 comprises 15 residues. The chain's CDR3 is CASSYRAGSTDTQYF. The CDR3 region has the DNA TGTGCCAGCAGTTACCGGGCAGGGAGCACAGATACGCAGTATTTT.

This clone has more than one count but fewer than ten. This chain joins TRBV4-1 and TRBJ2-2; a possible D gene is TRBD1 (6 bases). The CDR3 extends over 17 amino acids. Germline V gives CDR1 MGHRA, CDR2 YSYEKL. Between the trimmed V and J ends, which lost 1 base and 0 bases, there was a span of 12 bases. The CDR3 DNA reads as TGCGCCAGCAGCCAAGCGGGCAGGGGTCCGAACACCGGGGAGCTGTTTTTT. Translation: CASSQAGRGPNTGELFF.